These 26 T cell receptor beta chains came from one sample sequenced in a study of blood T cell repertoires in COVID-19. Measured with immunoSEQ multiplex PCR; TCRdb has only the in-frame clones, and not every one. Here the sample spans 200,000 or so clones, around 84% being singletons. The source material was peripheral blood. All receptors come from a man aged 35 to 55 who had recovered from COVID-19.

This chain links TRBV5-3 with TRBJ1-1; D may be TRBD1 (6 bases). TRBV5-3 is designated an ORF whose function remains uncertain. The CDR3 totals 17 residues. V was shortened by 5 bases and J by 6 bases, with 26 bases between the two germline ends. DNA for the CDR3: TGTGCCAGAAGTTGGGGTCTATACAGGGTAAAACCCCCTGAAGCTTTCTTT. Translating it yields CARSWGLYRVKPPEAFF.

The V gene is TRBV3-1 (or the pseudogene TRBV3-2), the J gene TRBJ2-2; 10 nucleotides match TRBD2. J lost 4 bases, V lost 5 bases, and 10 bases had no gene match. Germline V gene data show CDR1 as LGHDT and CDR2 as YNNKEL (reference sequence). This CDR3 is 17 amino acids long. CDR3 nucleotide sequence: TGTGCCAGCAGCTCCACGTTAGCGGGGGGTTCCACCGGGGAGCTGTTTTTT. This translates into CASSSTLAGGSTGELFF.

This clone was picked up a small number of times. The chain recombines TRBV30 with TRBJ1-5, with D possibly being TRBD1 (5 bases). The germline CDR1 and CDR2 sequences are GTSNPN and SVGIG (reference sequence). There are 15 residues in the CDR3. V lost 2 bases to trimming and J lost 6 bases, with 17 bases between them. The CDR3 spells CAWSYDSGSSQPQHF. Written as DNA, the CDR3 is TGTGCCTGGAGTTATGACAGCGGGTCTAGTCAGCCCCAGCATTTT.

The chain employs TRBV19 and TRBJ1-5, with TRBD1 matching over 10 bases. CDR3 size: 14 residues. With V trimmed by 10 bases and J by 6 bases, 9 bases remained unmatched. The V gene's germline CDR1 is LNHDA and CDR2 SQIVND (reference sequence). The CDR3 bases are TGTGCCACCCAGGGGGGACAGGGGTTTCAGCCCCAGCATTTT. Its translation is CATQGGQGFQPQHF.

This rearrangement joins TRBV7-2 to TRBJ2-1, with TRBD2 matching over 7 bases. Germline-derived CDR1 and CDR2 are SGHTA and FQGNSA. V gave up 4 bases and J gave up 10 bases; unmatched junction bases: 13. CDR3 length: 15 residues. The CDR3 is CASSSQPQREGEQFF. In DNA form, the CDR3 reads TGTGCCAGCAGCTCTCAACCTCAAAGGGAGGGCGAGCAGTTCTTC.

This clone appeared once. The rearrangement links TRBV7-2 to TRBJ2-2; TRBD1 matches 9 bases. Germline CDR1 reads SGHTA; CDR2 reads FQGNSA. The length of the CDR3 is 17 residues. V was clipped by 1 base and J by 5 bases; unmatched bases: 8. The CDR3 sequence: CASSLVGGQGLTGELFF. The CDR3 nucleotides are TGTGCCAGCAGCTTAGTTGGGGGACAGGGTTTAACCGGGGAGCTGTTTTTT.

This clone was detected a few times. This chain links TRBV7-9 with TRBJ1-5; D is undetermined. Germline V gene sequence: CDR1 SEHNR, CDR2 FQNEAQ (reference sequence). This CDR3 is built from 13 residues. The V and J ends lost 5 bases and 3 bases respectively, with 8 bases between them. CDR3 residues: CASSKETNQPQHF. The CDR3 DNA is TGTGCCAGCAGCAAGGAGACCAATCAGCCCCAGCATTTT.

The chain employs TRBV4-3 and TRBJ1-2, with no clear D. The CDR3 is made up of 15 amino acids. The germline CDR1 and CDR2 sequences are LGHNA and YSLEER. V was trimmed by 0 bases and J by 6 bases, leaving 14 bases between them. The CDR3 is CASSQDTQSSDGYTF. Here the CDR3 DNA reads TGCGCCAGCAGCCAAGATACCCAATCCTCAGATGGCTACACCTTC.

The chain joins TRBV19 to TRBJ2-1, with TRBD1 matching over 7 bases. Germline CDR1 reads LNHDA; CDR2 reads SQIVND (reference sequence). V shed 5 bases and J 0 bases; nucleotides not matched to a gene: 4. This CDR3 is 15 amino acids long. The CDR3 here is CASSATGSSYNEQFF. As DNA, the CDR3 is TGTGCCAGTAGTGCGACAGGGAGCTCCTACAATGAGCAGTTCTTC.

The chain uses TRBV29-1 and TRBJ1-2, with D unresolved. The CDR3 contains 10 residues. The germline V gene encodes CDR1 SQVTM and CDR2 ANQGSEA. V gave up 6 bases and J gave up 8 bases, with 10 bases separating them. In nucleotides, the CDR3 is TGCAGCGTGTTCGAGGGAGGCTACACCTTC. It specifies CSVFEGGYTF.

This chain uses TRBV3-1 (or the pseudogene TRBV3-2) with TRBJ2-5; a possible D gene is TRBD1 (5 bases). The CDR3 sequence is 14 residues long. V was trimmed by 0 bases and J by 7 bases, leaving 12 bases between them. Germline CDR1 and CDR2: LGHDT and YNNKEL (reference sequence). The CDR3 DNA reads TGTGCCAGCAGCCAAGATTGGAGCCAGGGGACCCAGTACTTC. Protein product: CASSQDWSQGTQYF.

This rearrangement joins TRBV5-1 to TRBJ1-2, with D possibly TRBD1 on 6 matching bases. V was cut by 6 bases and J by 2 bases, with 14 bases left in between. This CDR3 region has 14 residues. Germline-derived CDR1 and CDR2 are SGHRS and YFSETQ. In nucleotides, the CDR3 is TGCGCCAGCAATACAGGGTTGGGAAACTATGGCTACACCTTC. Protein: CASNTGLGNYGYTF.

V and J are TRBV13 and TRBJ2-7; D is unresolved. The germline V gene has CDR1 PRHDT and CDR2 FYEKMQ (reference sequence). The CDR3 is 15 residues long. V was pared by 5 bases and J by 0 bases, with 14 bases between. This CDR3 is CASSHNGLTSYEQYF. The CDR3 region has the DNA TGTGCCAGCAGCCACAACGGGTTAACCTCCTACGAGCAGTACTTC.

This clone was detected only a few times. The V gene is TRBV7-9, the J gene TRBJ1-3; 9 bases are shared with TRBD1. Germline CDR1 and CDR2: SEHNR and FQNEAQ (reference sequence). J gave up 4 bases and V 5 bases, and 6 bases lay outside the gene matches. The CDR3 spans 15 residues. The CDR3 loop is CASSPGQGMGNTIYF. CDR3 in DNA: TGTGCCAGCAGCCCCGGACAGGGGATGGGAAACACCATATATTTT.

CDR3 loop: CATSRQLAEGNEQFF. The DNA for the CDR3 is TGTGCCACCAGCAGGCAGCTAGCGGAGGGCAATGAGCAGTTCTTC. The chain has TRBV15 and TRBJ2-1, with TRBD2 identical over 7 bases. The germline V gene has CDR1 LNHNV and CDR2 YYDKDF (reference sequence). V trimming: 3 bases; J trimming: 6 bases; junction bases outside the gene matches: 8. The CDR3 consists of 15 residues.

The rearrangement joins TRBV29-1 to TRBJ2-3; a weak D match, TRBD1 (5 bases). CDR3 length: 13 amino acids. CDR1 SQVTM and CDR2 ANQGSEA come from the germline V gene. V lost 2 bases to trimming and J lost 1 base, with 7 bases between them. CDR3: CSVELGGTDTQYF. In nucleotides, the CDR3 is TGCAGCGTTGAATTAGGGGGCACAGATACGCAGTATTTT.

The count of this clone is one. The CDR3 sequence is CASSLKRGGGGTGELFF. CDR3 in DNA: TGCGCCAGCAGCCTTAAGCGGGGCGGGGGTGGTACCGGGGAGCTGTTTTTT. V usage is TRBV4-3 and J usage is TRBJ2-2; 7 bases align to TRBD2. After removal of 4 bases from V and 5 bases from J, the junction contained 13 bases not matched to a gene. This CDR3 contains 17 residues. CDR1 is LGHNA, CDR2 YSLEER, per germline.

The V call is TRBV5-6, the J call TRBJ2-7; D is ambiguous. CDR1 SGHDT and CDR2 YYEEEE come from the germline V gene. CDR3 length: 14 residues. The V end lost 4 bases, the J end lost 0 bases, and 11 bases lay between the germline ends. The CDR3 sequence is CASSRRISSYEQYF. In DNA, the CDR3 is TGTGCCAGCAGCCGCAGGATTTCCTCCTACGAGCAGTACTTC.

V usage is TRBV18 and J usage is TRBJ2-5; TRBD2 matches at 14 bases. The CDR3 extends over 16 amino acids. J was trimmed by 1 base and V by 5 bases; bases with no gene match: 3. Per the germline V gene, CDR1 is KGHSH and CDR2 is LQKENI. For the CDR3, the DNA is TGTGCCAGCTCAGCCGGGACTAGCGGGGGCCAAGAGACCCAGTACTTC. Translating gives CASSAGTSGGQETQYF.

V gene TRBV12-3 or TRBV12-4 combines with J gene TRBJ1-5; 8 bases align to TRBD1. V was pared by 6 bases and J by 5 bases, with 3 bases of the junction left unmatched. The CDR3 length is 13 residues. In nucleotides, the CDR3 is TGTGCCAGCAGCACGGACAGGGATCAGCCCCAGCATTTT. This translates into CASSTDRDQPQHF.

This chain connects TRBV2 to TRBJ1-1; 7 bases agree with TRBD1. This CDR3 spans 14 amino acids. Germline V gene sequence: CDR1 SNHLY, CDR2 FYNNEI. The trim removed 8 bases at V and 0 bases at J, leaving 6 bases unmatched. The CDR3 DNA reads TGTGCCAGCCGTCCCGGGACAGTGAACACTGAAGCTTTCTTT. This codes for CASRPGTVNTEAFF.

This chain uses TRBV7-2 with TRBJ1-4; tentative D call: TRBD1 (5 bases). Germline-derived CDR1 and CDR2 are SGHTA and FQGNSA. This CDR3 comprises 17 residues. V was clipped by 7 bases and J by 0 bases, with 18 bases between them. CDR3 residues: CASIPHRGAATNEKLFF. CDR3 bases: TGTGCCAGCATCCCTCACCGTGGGGCTGCAACTAATGAAAAACTGTTTTTT.

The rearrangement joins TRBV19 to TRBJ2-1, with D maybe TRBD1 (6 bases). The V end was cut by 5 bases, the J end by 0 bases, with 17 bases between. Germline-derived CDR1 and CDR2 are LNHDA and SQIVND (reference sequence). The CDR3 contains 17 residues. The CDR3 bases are TGTGCCAGTAGTCATACAGGGAAGAAGAGCTCCTACAATGAGCAGTTCTTC. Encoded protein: CASSHTGKKSSYNEQFF.

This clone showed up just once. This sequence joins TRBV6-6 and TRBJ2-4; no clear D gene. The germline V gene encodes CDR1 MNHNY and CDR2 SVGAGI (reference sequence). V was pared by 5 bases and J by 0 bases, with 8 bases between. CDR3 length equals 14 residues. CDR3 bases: TGTGCCAGCAGTCAAAGACTAGCCAAAAACATTCAGTACTTC. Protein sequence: CASSQRLAKNIQYF.

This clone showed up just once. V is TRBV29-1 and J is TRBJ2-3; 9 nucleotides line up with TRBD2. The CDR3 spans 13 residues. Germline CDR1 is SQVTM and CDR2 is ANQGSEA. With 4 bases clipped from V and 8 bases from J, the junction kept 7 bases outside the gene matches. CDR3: CSVVAGGAGTQYF. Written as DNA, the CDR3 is TGCAGCGTTGTTGCGGGGGGGGCGGGTACGCAGTATTTT.

This chain's CDR3 is CASSLGTGGVTEAFF. The CDR3 DNA reads TGTGCCAGCAGTTTAGGGACAGGGGGTGTGACTGAAGCTTTCTTT. This chain connects TRBV28 to TRBJ1-1, with 11 nucleotides matching TRBD1. Germline trimming cut 2 bases from V and 5 bases from J; bases unmatched to any gene: 4. The germline gives CDR1 MDHEN, CDR2 SYDVKM. This CDR3 region has 15 residues.